A selection of T cell receptor beta chains follows, all from one sample in a study of vaccination and CD4 T cells after COVID-19. Their cognate antigens are unknown. TCRdb recomputed calls from the PCR reads with MiXCR, one row per CDR3 protein. Of about 13,000 distinct CDR3 sequences detected, over 50% appear once; the ten largest clones hold 8% to 10%. Material for sequencing was CD4+ T cells from blood, cultured in vitro. Receptor source: a human donor who had recovered from COVID-19. CDR3s include the opening cysteine and the closing phenylalanine or tryptophan. A D gene is named only where the DNA matches it firmly.

cdr3_aa	j_call	d_call	v_call
CASSEALRVAADTDTQYF	TRBJ2-3	-	TRBV6-1
CASSQMDRGSADIQYF	TRBJ2-4	-	TRBV4-1
CASSYSGDWGGHTF	TRBJ1-2	-	TRBV6-5
CASSLRAGELFF	TRBJ2-2	-	TRBV7-3
CSGRRGEKLFF	TRBJ1-4	-	TRBV20-1
CSARSPYGDRKYEQYF	TRBJ2-7	-	TRBV20-1
CASSPSADSYGYTF	TRBJ1-2	-	TRBV7-2
CASSWDSNANEKLFF	TRBJ1-4	TRBD1	TRBV7-2
CASSVGWAGGDPSTDTQYF	TRBJ2-3	TRBD2	TRBV9
CSARAIPEAGWAYEQYF	TRBJ2-7	TRBD2	TRBV20-1
CSARDLRGGGNSPLHF	TRBJ1-6	-	TRBV20-1
CASSRRERWDIQYF	TRBJ2-4	TRBD2	TRBV19
CASSQEPGQASSGNTIYF	TRBJ1-3	TRBD1	TRBV4-3
CSARGGQGRRTQYF	TRBJ2-5	TRBD1	TRBV20-1
CASSPWGTSTDTQYF	TRBJ2-3	-	TRBV5-5
CASSYQGTSGNTIYF	TRBJ1-3	-	TRBV6-5
CASSPFDGNQPQHF	TRBJ1-5	-	TRBV18
CASSFPGQGTKVATQYF	TRBJ2-3	TRBD1	TRBV5-4
CAISWNNNEQFF	TRBJ2-1	-	TRBV6-1
CATSRVHGQRSYEQYF	TRBJ2-7	-	TRBV15
CASSKEQGVSGYTF	TRBJ1-2	-	TRBV21-1
CAISGGGLVNNEQFF	TRBJ2-1	TRBD2	TRBV10-3
CASKGTDDGYTF	TRBJ1-2	-	TRBV27
CASSRGQKDTQYF	TRBJ2-3	-	TRBV19
CASRLDPTLRETQYF	TRBJ2-5	-	TRBV6-1
CSARDSVGLGNTGELFF	TRBJ2-2	TRBD2	TRBV20-1
CASSRQGGHYGYTF	TRBJ1-2	TRBD1	TRBV9
CASSAGTVLSNQPQHF	TRBJ1-5	TRBD1	TRBV7-9
CASSYRSEGTYEQYF	TRBJ2-7	-	TRBV6-5
CASTPPYVDTGELFF	TRBJ2-2	-	TRBV6-1
CASTAGAAGNTIYF	TRBJ1-3	-	TRBV10-1
CSARGQGAPGELFF	TRBJ2-2	TRBD1	TRBV20-1
CSAGGVAASYEQYF	TRBJ2-7	-	TRBV20-1
CASRRGGLNTEAFF	TRBJ1-1	-	TRBV10-2
CASSLPGRRREQYF	TRBJ2-7	-	TRBV12-3/TRBV12-4
CASSLGVGSVNEQFF	TRBJ2-1	-	TRBV7-3
CASSEMGRAPSSPLHF	TRBJ1-6	-	TRBV2
CASSAATWGGPDTQYF	TRBJ2-3	-	TRBV28
CSARIPGLADGSYEQYF	TRBJ2-7	TRBD2	TRBV20-1
CASSYYPGHRAGAFF	TRBJ1-1	-	TRBV6-5